Detailed here is one T cell receptor beta chain. Antigen specificity is unknown. Here immunoSEQ multiplex PCR was the method, and the copy in TCRdb shows in-frame clones only, minus some. The sample records tens of thousands of clones, under 95% being singletons. This record belongs to a study of brain T cells in children with intractable seizures. General study findings and limits: Clones missing pre-surgery may reflect undersampling of that blood sample.

Only cases whose brain tissue showed the highest T cell transcript signatures were sequenced. At least one anti-epileptic drug was given before surgery. Trimming took 5 bases from V and 8 from J, leaving 16 bases between them. Germline lookup yields CDR1 MNHEY and CDR2 SMNVEV (reference sequence). CDR3 length: 14 amino acids. The sample here was peripheral blood, taken at surgery. The clonotype originates from a boy younger than two with tuberous sclerosis and intractable seizures. The chain recombines TRBV27 with TRBJ2-1; the D is unclear. CDR3 nucleotides: TGTGCCAGCAGTCCCCCCGCTTCTTGGGATGAGCAGTTCTTC. Amino acids: CASSPPASWDEQFF.